One and the same sample provided the 10 T cell receptor beta chains below, sequenced in a study of T cell changes during pregnancy in multiple sclerosis. Some clones are missing from TCRdb's copy, which holds only in-frame ones; the method was immunoSEQ multiplex PCR. The table records 50,000 to 65,000 clones, about nine tenths of them present only once. This material consisted of peripheral blood, taken in the third trimester of pregnancy. The source is a female donor in good health, enrolled as a control in a pregnancy study.

The gene calls are TRBV4-1 and TRBJ2-5; D perhaps matches TRBD1 (6 bases). There are 15 residues in the CDR3. Germline V CDR1 and CDR2: MGHRA, YSYEKL. V dropped 0 bases and J dropped 5 bases, with 13 bases sitting between them. CDR3 coding DNA: TGCGCCAGCAGCCAAGATCAGGGGAGAGGGGAGACCCAGTACTTC. It encodes CASSQDQGRGETQYF.

The V and J genes are TRBV25-1 and TRBJ2-3; TRBD2 aligns across 8 bases. V was clipped by 1 base and J by 4 bases; unmatched bases: 10. Germline V gene sequence: CDR1 MGHDK, CDR2 SYGVNS. This CDR3 has 17 amino acids. This CDR3 is CASSELGSAGGPDTQYF. CDR3 sequence (DNA): TGTGCCAGCAGTGAATTGGGATCGGCGGGAGGCCCAGATACGCAGTATTTT.

V usage is TRBV27 and J usage is TRBJ1-2, with 10 bases matching TRBD1. Germline CDR1 MNHEY, CDR2 SMNVEV (reference sequence). The J segment lost 7 bases and the V segment lost 6 bases, leaving 2 bases of the junction unmatched. This CDR3 is built from 12 residues. The DNA of the CDR3 is TGTGCCAGCAGGACAGGGGGCAGTGGCTACACCTTC. Amino acid sequence: CASRTGGSGYTF.

V gene TRBV5-1 combines with J gene TRBJ2-5; 7 nucleotides agree with TRBD1. The CDR3 has 13 amino acids. The junction had 0 bases not matched to a gene; V was cut back by 1 base and J by 3 bases. Germline V lookup: CDR1 SGHRS, CDR2 YFSETQ. CDR3 in amino acids: CASSLTGEETQYF. CDR3 bases: TGCGCCAGCAGCTTGACAGGGGAAGAGACCCAGTACTTC.

This clone appeared once. This chain links TRBV2 with TRBJ2-5; 7 nucleotides align to TRBD2. Looked up from germline, CDR1 is SNHLY and CDR2 is FYNNEI. The ends lost 5 bases at V and 5 bases at J; junction bases unmatched: 5. The CDR3 totals 13 residues. CDR3 sequence (DNA): TGTGCCAGCAGTAACTTAGCGGGCGAGACCCAGTACTTC. Translated, it gives CASSNLAGETQYF.

The gene calls are TRBV12-5 and TRBJ1-2, with 7 positions matching TRBD1. Unmatched junction bases numbered 2, after V lost 7 bases and J lost 9 bases. The CDR3 has 10 residues. CDR1 is LGHNT, CDR2 FRNRAP, per germline. CDR3 sequence: CASAGGSYTF. The CDR3 nucleotides read TGTGCTAGTGCAGGGGGGAGCTACACCTTC. The variable domain in full, completed from reference TRBV12-5 and TRBJ1-2, reads DARVTQTPRHKVTEMGQEVTMRCQPILGHNTVFWYRQTMMQGLELLAYFRNRAPLDDSGMPKDRFSAEMPDATLATLKIQPSEPRDSAVYFCASAGGSYTFGSGTRLTVV.

The chain combines TRBV5-1 with TRBJ2-3, with 12 bases matching TRBD2. After removal of 4 bases from V and 11 bases from J, the junction contained 8 bases not matched to a gene. This CDR3 spans 14 amino acids. Germline V gives CDR1 SGHRS, CDR2 YFSETQ. CDR3 protein: CASSGQLAGGKQYF. For the CDR3, the DNA is TGCGCCAGCAGCGGTCAACTAGCGGGAGGAAAGCAGTATTTT.

This clone was observed a single time. This chain connects TRBV7-6 to TRBJ2-7, with 9 bases aligning to TRBD1. The trim removed 1 base at V and 6 bases at J, leaving 4 bases unmatched. The CDR3 length is 14 residues. Germline-derived CDR1 and CDR2 are SGHVS and FNYEAQ. In DNA, the CDR3 is TGTGCCAGCAGCTTAGGGGACAGGGTTATCGAGCAGTACTTC. It encodes CASSLGDRVIEQYF.

The rearrangement uses TRBV4-3 and TRBJ2-1; D ambiguous. The CDR3 runs to 16 residues. V lost 0 bases to trimming and J lost 2 bases, with 11 bases between them. CDR1 is LGHNA, CDR2 YSLEER, per germline. This chain's CDR3 is CASSQDMGSAYNEQFF. CDR3 bases: TGCGCCAGCAGCCAAGATATGGGCAGTGCCTACAATGAGCAGTTCTTC.

This clone occurred once. This chain joins TRBV18 and TRBJ2-3; 9 bases agree with TRBD2. Per germline, CDR1 KGHSH and CDR2 LQKENI. The CDR3 length is 15 residues. Trimming cost V 4 bases and J 6 bases; bases outside gene matches: 8. CDR3 residues: CASSRQAGGSDTQYF. The CDR3 DNA reads TGTGCCAGCTCACGACAAGCGGGAGGTTCGGATACGCAGTATTTT.